This T cell receptor beta chain was identified during a study of OX40 agonist ivuxolimab in advanced cancers. Looking at the study overall: Those enrolled were 82.7% male, with a mean age of roughly 60 years and ages from about 20 to 85. Three patients responded partially, comprising one with hepatocellular carcinoma and two with cutaneous melanoma.

Only one count was recorded for this clone. The antigen is undetermined. The study, taken as a whole, reports: CD4+ and CD8+ blood T cells expanded clonally by week 6 at 0.1 to 3.0 mg/kg.

Here immunoSEQ multiplex PCR was the method, and the copy in TCRdb shows in-frame clones only, minus some. Counted here are 30,000 to 40,000 clones, approximately 80% occurring once; the ten biggest clones make up around 9.9%. Sequencing was performed on CD4+ or CD8+ T cells sorted from blood, taken in a trial of the OX40 agonist ivuxolimab. The receptor's source is an adult with an advanced solid tumor such as melanoma, head and neck, liver or kidney cancer.

The CDR3 loop is CASSLWTYGYTF. CDR3 coding DNA: TGTGCCAGCAGCTTGTGGACTTATGGCTACACCTTC. This chain uses TRBV5-5 with TRBJ1-2; D uncertain. The germline gives CDR1 SGHKS, CDR2 YYEKEE (reference sequence). V lost 1 base, J lost 5 bases, and 6 bases lay in between. This CDR3 spans 12 amino acids.